The present TCR beta chain was sequenced within a study of Ad26.COV2.S vaccination and SARS-CoV-2 variants. General study findings and limits: Relative to placebo recipients, vaccine recipients exhibited elevated spike-specific TCR breadth. Non-spike TCR breadth showed similarity between vaccine and placebo recipients. Possibly, TCR breadth and depth analyses underestimated total T cell responses.

Produced via immunoSEQ multiplex PCR; TCRdb's table is partial and in-frame only. The table lists hundreds of thousands of clones, 89% of them singletons. Treatment meaning: some 19 received Ad26.COV2.S at low or high dose, single or two shots; several received placebo; per-sample allocation not given. All samples were drawn on day 63, counting from the first vaccine or placebo injection. Spike of the Wuhan-strain SARS-CoV-2 was expressed by an Ad26 vector, which formed the vaccine. This clone has just one count. The antigen is unknown. This sample comprised peripheral blood, obtained in a trial of Ad26.COV2.S vaccine versus placebo. This TCR derives from a person aged 18-65 years who received the Ad26.COV2.S COVID-19 vaccine or a placebo.

The CDR3 region has the DNA TGTGCCTGGAGCCCACCCGCGGGGCCGTCTAGGACGCAGTATTTT. Residues: CAWSPPAGPSRTQYF. The chain has TRBV30 and TRBJ2-3, with D possibly TRBD2 on 6 matching bases. V lost 3 bases to trimming and J lost 9 bases, with 22 bases between them. Germline CDR1 GTSNPN, CDR2 SVGIG (reference sequence). This CDR3 has 15 residues.